The 21 T cell receptor beta chains presented below share a single source sample, sequenced in a study of T cells expressing NK-cell markers. With the 5' RACE reads reprocessed, TCRdb shows one record per CDR3 protein and no DNA. The table counts 500,000 to 700,000 distinct CDR3 sequences; less than 4.5% lies in the top ten. Sequenced: blood T cells: a sorted CD56 or NKG2C T cell subset, CD4+ or CD8+ T cells, or bulk PBMC T cells (not recorded which). All receptors derive from a man younger than 35 in good health.

This sequence joins TRBV12-3 or TRBV12-4 and TRBJ2-1; TCRdb's D call, TRBD2, is unchecked because there is no DNA. The CDR3 sequence is 16 residues long. CDR3: CASSRVRLAGGDEQFF.

The V and J genes are TRBV6-5 and TRBJ2-3; no DNA is available, so the TRBD1 call from TCRdb remains unchecked. The CDR3 has 15 amino acids. The germline V gene encodes CDR1 MNHEY and CDR2 SVGAGI. Here the CDR3 reads CASSYYGTSTDTQYF.

The chain joins TRBV10-2 to TRBJ2-1; TCRdb's D call of TRBD2 is untestable without DNA. Germline values: CDR1 WSHSY, CDR2 SAAADI. The CDR3 loop spans 16 amino acids. The CDR3 here is CASSKLAGDGYNEQFF.

V gene TRBV6-1 combines with J gene TRBJ2-5; as DNA is missing, the TRBD2 call by TCRdb cannot be tested. The CDR3 has 14 amino acids. The germline CDR1 and CDR2 sequences are MNHNS and SASEGT. The CDR3 region is CASVGMEGQETQYF.

CDR3 residues: CSATVLAGESEFF. The J gene is TRBJ2-1, the V gene TRBV20-1; the TRBD2 assignment by TCRdb is unverifiable without DNA. This CDR3 contains 13 residues. Germline CDR1 is DFQATT and CDR2 is SNEGSKA (reference sequence).

The V gene is TRBV4-3, the J gene TRBJ2-3. The CDR3 contains 18 residues. Germline V gene sequence: CDR1 LGHNA, CDR2 YSLEER. This chain's CDR3 is CASSQDLGGNTNRDTQYF.

The rearrangement links TRBV5-1 to TRBJ2-1; TCRdb's D call of TRBD1 is untestable without DNA. Germline assignment: CDR1 SGHRS and CDR2 YFSETQ. CDR3 length equals 19 residues. This chain's CDR3 is CASSPRDPWLGHPYNEQFF.

The chain uses TRBV12-3 or TRBV12-4 and TRBJ2-3; lacking DNA, the TRBD1 call made by TCRdb goes unchecked. CDR3 length: 16 residues. CDR3: CASSPVWSGATDTQYF.

The chain employs TRBV4-2 and TRBJ2-5; TCRdb proposes TRBD2, but this gene call is untestable without DNA. The germline gives CDR1 LGHNA, CDR2 YNFKEQ. The CDR3 is 15 amino acids. This CDR3 reads CASSQKGEGKETQYF.

The CDR3 here is CASSPRRSENIQYF. The V call is TRBV27, the J call TRBJ2-4; the D gene TCRdb calls, TRBD1, cannot be checked with no DNA. The germline V gene encodes CDR1 MNHEY and CDR2 SMNVEV (reference sequence). The CDR3 contains 14 residues.

The J gene is TRBJ2-1, the V gene TRBV12-3 or TRBV12-4; the TCRdb D gene call, TRBD1, has no DNA to confirm it. This CDR3 has 17 amino acids. Here the CDR3 reads CASSLPLTGVGYNEQFF.

The chain joins TRBV20-1 to TRBJ1-4. Per the germline V gene, CDR1 is DFQATT and CDR2 is SNEGSKA (reference sequence). This CDR3 is built from 13 residues. The CDR3: CSATPGGREKLFF.

This rearrangement joins TRBV29-1 to TRBJ1-5; without DNA, the TCRdb call of TRBD1 cannot be checked. There are 14 residues in the CDR3. Looked up from germline, CDR1 is SQVTM and CDR2 is ANQGSEA. The CDR3 here is CSVSDRGHNQPQHF.

J is TRBJ1-6 and V is TRBV20-1; with no DNA, the TCRdb D assignment of TRBD1 cannot be verified. CDR3 size: 14 residues. Germline V gene sequence: CDR1 DFQATT, CDR2 SNEGSKA (reference sequence). CDR3 protein: CSASGQGYNSPLHF.

V usage is TRBV20-1 and J usage is TRBJ1-4; TCRdb returns TRBD1, unconfirmable since there is no DNA. Per germline, CDR1 DFQATT and CDR2 SNEGSKA (reference sequence). CDR3 length: 13 amino acids. CDR3 sequence: CSAHRGVEEKLFF.

The chain uses TRBV2 and TRBJ2-7; the TCRdb D gene call, TRBD1, has no DNA to confirm it. The CDR3 contains 13 residues. Germline CDR1 reads SNHLY; CDR2 reads FYNNEI. Here the CDR3 reads CASSDGTGYEQYF.

The chain carries TRBV12-3 or TRBV12-4 and TRBJ1-4. The CDR3 has 14 residues. The chain's CDR3 is CASSFAGRGEKLFF.

The V gene is TRBV12-5, the J gene TRBJ2-1. This CDR3 spans 14 amino acids. The germline V gene has CDR1 LGHNT and CDR2 FRNRAP. The CDR3 is CASGSGSPASEQFF.

The rearrangement joins TRBV7-4 to TRBJ2-1; TCRdb gives TRBD1 as the D gene, but with no DNA this cannot be confirmed. The CDR3 length is 14 residues. Germline values: CDR1 SGHVT, CDR2 SQSDAQ. The CDR3 sequence: CASSYRGRLYEQFF.

V is TRBV20-1 and J is TRBJ2-2; TCRdb returns TRBD2, unconfirmable since there is no DNA. CDR1 is DFQATT, CDR2 SNEGSKA, per germline (reference sequence). The CDR3 totals 14 residues. CDR3 residues: CSANLQPYTGELFF.

The chain employs TRBV11-2 and TRBJ2-2; TCRdb gives TRBD2 as the D gene, but with no DNA this cannot be confirmed. Germline V gene data show CDR1 as SGHAT and CDR2 as FQNNGV. The length of the CDR3 is 17 residues. The CDR3 is CASSLGVGEMNTGELFF.